These 17 T cell receptor beta chains share one sample of origin, sequenced in a study of graft-versus-host responses after intestinal transplantation. Generated by immunoSEQ multiplex PCR, the TCRdb table keeps only in-frame clones and is missing some. The repertoire holds about 26,000 clones, roughly 82% seen once, with roughly 0.7% in the top ten. Which antigens these TCRs recognize remains unknown. The specimen comprised unstimulated CD4+ T cells sorted from spleen or lymph node cells, sampled before intestinal transplant. All receptors derive from a human donor who received an intestinal transplant.

The V call is TRBV19, the J call TRBJ2-7, with D uncertain. This CDR3 contains 14 residues. The V end was cut by 1 base, the J end by 3 bases, with 10 bases between. Germline lookup yields CDR1 LNHDA and CDR2 SQIVND (reference sequence). The CDR3 coding sequence is TGTGCCAGTAGTATAGTCAACGGTGGCTACGAGCAGTACTTC. This gives the protein CASSIVNGGYEQYF.

This chain uses TRBV6-1 with TRBJ1-4; D is uncertain. Between the trimmed V and J ends, which lost 3 bases and 6 bases, there was a span of 11 bases. The CDR3 has 14 residues. The germline V gene has CDR1 MNHNS and CDR2 SASEGT. The CDR3 reads CASSESGEYEKLFF. The CDR3 coding sequence is TGTGCCAGCAGTGAGAGCGGGGAGTATGAAAAACTGTTTTTT.

The chain couples TRBV6-4 to TRBJ2-1; 9 bases match TRBD2. Germline lookup yields CDR1 MRHNA and CDR2 SNTAGT. The CDR3 contains 16 residues. The V gene end was trimmed by 0 bases and the J gene end by 2 bases; junction bases not matched to a gene: 2. The CDR3 region has the DNA TGTGCCAGCAGTGACTCAAAGCGGGAGGCCTACAATGAGCAGTTCTTC. Its protein product is CASSDSKREAYNEQFF.

For this clone: Other DNA sequences from this sample encode an identical CDR3 as well. The V and J genes are TRBV28 and TRBJ2-3, with 8 bases matching TRBD2. Germline V gene data show CDR1 as MDHEN and CDR2 as SYDVKM. The junction had 4 bases not matched to a gene; V was cut back by 5 bases and J by 0 bases. CDR3 length: 15 amino acids. This CDR3 is CASSPGGLSTDTQYF. The DNA of the CDR3 is TGTGCCAGCAGTCCGGGGGGGCTTAGCACAGATACGCAGTATTTT. Full variable domain (rest looked up from reference TRBV28 and TRBJ2-3): DVKVTQSSRYLVKRTGEKVFLECVQDMDHENMFWYRQDPGLGLRLIYFSYDVKMKEKGDIPEGYSVSREKKERFSLILESASTNQTSMYLCASSPGGLSTDTQYFGPGTRLTVL.

This chain connects TRBV27 to TRBJ2-2; TRBD2 is a possible D gene (6 bases). There are 13 residues in the CDR3. Per germline, CDR1 MNHEY and CDR2 SMNVEV (reference sequence). Deletions cut 9 bases from V and 4 bases from J, with 12 bases between. The CDR3, as DNA: TGTGCCAGTCGGGAGTCGGGCACCGGGGAGCTGTTTTTT. This gives the protein CASRESGTGELFF.

This chain's CDR3 is CSASTGGGNTIYF. Written as DNA, the CDR3 is TGCAGCGCCTCGACAGGGGGTGGAAACACCATATATTTT. The chain links TRBV29-1 to TRBJ1-3; TRBD1 matches 9 bases. Trimming took 7 bases from V and 3 from J; bases not matched to a gene: 4. CDR1 and CDR2 (germline): SQVTM, ANQGSEA. There are 13 residues in the CDR3.

This clone was detected only a few times. The V call is TRBV28, the J call TRBJ2-5; tentatively, D is TRBD1 (8 bases). The CDR3 consists of 19 residues. Trimming stripped 2 bases from V and 1 base from J, with 23 bases between. Per the germline V gene, CDR1 is MDHEN and CDR2 is SYDVKM. CDR3 protein: CASSLVIQGGVQVQETQYF. CDR3 DNA sequence: TGTGCCAGCAGTTTAGTGATACAGGGGGGGGTCCAGGTCCAAGAGACCCAGTACTTC.

CDR3 loop: CASNPTTNEKLFF. For the CDR3, the DNA is TGTGCCAGTAATCCGACAACTAATGAAAAACTGTTTTTT. The rearrangement uses TRBV19 and TRBJ1-4; D is unresolved. Trimming took off 7 bases at V and 0 bases at J, with 6 bases between the two ends. Germline CDR1 and CDR2: LNHDA and SQIVND (reference sequence). CDR3 length: 13 amino acids.

The chain couples TRBV29-1 to TRBJ2-3; D may be TRBD2 (6 bases). The V gene's germline CDR1 is SQVTM and CDR2 ANQGSEA. The length of the CDR3 is 14 residues. V was trimmed by 1 base and J by 4 bases, leaving 12 bases between them. Written as DNA, the CDR3 is TGCAGCGTTGAAGGCCCGGGGGTCGCAGATACGCAGTATTTT. Its translation: CSVEGPGVADTQYF.

This clone was picked up a small number of times. This sequence joins TRBV5-1 and TRBJ1-2, with no clear D. Germline lookup yields CDR1 SGHRS and CDR2 YFSETQ. Trimming stripped 4 bases from V and 8 bases from J, with 18 bases between. The CDR3 extends over 14 amino acids. The CDR3 spells CASSPRAPRGGYTF. The CDR3 DNA follows: TGCGCCAGCAGCCCCCGGGCCCCCAGAGGGGGCTACACCTTC.

The chain uses TRBV2 and TRBJ1-4; no definite D call. Germline V CDR1 and CDR2: SNHLY, FYNNEI. The V end lost 2 bases, the J end lost 6 bases, and 19 bases lay between the germline ends. The CDR3 spans 17 residues. The CDR3 loop is CASSEPVYGSRDEKLFF. The CDR3 nucleotides are TGTGCCAGCAGTGAACCCGTCTACGGGTCAAGGGATGAAAAACTGTTTTTT.

The rearrangement uses TRBV6-5 and TRBJ1-1; the match to TRBD1 covers 10 bases. This CDR3 has 15 amino acids. Germline V lookup: CDR1 MNHEY, CDR2 SVGAGI. Unmatched junction bases numbered 6, after V lost 5 bases and J lost 3 bases. The CDR3 region is CASSRDRGRDTEAFF. In nucleotides, the CDR3 is TGTGCCAGCAGTCGGGACAGGGGCCGGGACACTGAAGCTTTCTTT.

This clone was found a few times. V usage is TRBV30 and J usage is TRBJ1-1; TRBD1 matches at 7 bases. CDR3 size: 12 residues. The J segment lost 7 bases and the V segment lost 2 bases, leaving 4 bases of the junction unmatched. Germline V gene lookup returns CDR1 GTSNPN and CDR2 SVGIG (reference sequence). The CDR3 DNA reads as TGTGCCTGGAGTCCCAGGGGGGATGAAGCTTTCTTT. It specifies CAWSPRGDEAFF.

The V gene is TRBV28, the J gene TRBJ1-1, with D perhaps TRBD1 (5 bases). The CDR3 runs to 15 residues. Per the germline V gene, CDR1 is MDHEN and CDR2 is SYDVKM. The germline V and J ends were trimmed by 7 bases and 4 bases, with 19 bases remaining between them. The CDR3 DNA is TGTGCCAGCAACACCTATCGGGTGGGGGGCACTGAAGCTTTCTTT. Protein sequence: CASNTYRVGGTEAFF.

The J gene is TRBJ1-3, the V gene TRBV5-4; 7 bases align to TRBD1. CDR3 length: 14 residues. J lost 3 bases, V lost 0 bases, and 0 bases had no gene match. Per the germline V gene, CDR1 is SGHNT and CDR2 is YYREEE (reference sequence). CDR3 region: CASSLAGGGNTIYF. The CDR3 nucleotides are TGTGCCAGCAGCTTGGCAGGGGGTGGAAACACCATATATTTT. Looking up the rest from reference TRBV5-4 and TRBJ1-3 gives the full variable domain: ETGVTQSPTHLIKTRGQQVTLRCSSQSGHNTVSWYQQALGQGPQFIFQYYREEENGRGNFPPRFSGLQFPNYSSELNVNALELDDSALYLCASSLAGGGNTIYFGEGSWLTVV.

The chain combines TRBV12-1 with TRBJ2-5; TRBD1 is taken as the D call from the table, unchecked against the DNA. TRBV12-1 is tagged as a pseudogene. The CDR3 is 16 residues long. CDR3 nucleotide sequence: TGTGCCAGCAGCTTTTCCCCGGGACAGGGAAGAGAGACCCAGTACTTC. This encodes CASSFSPGQGRETQYF.

The chain uses TRBV10-2 and TRBJ2-5, with 11 bases identical to TRBD2. TRBJ2-7 matches the DNA end more closely, so the J call is doubtful. Germline CDR1 WSHSY, CDR2 SAAADI. The CDR3 loop spans 21 amino acids. The CDR3 bases are TGCGCCAGCAGTGAGTCCAACGACCGACTAGCGGGATTGTGGGTCGAATACGAGCAGTACTTC. This sequence encodes CASSESNDRLAGLWVEYEQYF.